Below, one T cell receptor beta chain is given with its context. Measured with immunoSEQ multiplex PCR; TCRdb has only the in-frame clones, and not every one. The sample shows some 220,000 clones, 82% of them seen only once. The data were obtained in a study of blood T cell repertoires in COVID-19. Whole-study context: The cDNA or gDNA used as material had been derived from T cells, B-cell-depleted T cells, or PBMCs.

A Seattle source enrolled patients during active infection and followed them longitudinally. V lost 0 bases, J lost 5 bases, and 10 bases stayed unmatched. Per germline, CDR1 SGHRS and CDR2 YFSETQ. The CDR3 is 17 amino acids. The receptor was derived from a woman aged 70 to 79 with COVID-19, enrolled during active disease. The chain carries TRBV5-1 and TRBJ2-3, with 9 bases matching TRBD2. The sequenced sample consisted of peripheral blood. The CDR3 DNA sequence: TGCGCCAGCAGCTTGGTGGCTAGCGGGGCCATGGGAGATACGCAGTATTTT. This translates into CASSLVASGAMGDTQYF.